The entry that follows covers one TCR beta chain sequence. The target antigen is unknown. Naive, central memory, regulatory and stem cell-like memory cells within the CD4+ compartment were sorted using CD45RO/CCR7/CD25/CD127/CD95/CD27. The CDR3 covers 14 residues. Germline V lookup: CDR1 SEHNR, CDR2 FQNEAQ (reference sequence). V lost 7 bases to trimming and J lost 2 bases, with 11 bases between them. Sequenced material consisted of expressed TCRB transcripts (all of the isolated RNA was reverse transcribed). The protocol was immunoSEQ multiplex PCR, while the TCRdb copy is restricted to in-frame clones and leaves out a portion. The sample shows 240,000 or so clones, about 26% of them seen only once. The entry originates in a study of beta chain features in type 1 diabetes. Study results and limitations: Any role of HLA type in TCRB rearrangement remained unresolved here.

The sequencing input was central memory CD4+ T cells from blood. The receptor comes from a man aged 25 to 40 in good health. The rearrangement uses TRBV7-9 and TRBJ2-2; a weak D match, TRBD1 (6 bases). This chain's CDR3 is CASNDRTNTGELFF. DNA of the CDR3: TGTGCCAGCAACGACAGGACAAACACCGGGGAGCTGTTTTTT.